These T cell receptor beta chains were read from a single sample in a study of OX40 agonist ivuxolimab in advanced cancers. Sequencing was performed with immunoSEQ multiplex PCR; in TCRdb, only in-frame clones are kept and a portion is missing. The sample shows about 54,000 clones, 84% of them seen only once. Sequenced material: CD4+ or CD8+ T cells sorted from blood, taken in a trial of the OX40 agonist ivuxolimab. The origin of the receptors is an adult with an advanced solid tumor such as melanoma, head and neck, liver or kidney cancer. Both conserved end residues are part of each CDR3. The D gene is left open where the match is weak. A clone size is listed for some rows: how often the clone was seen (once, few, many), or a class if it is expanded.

CASSGGGSYEQYF | TGTGCCAGCAGCGGGGGGGGCTCCTACGAGCAGTACTTC | . | TRBV7-6 | TRBD2 | TRBJ2-7
CASSPGDLGKTASGNTIYF | TGTGCCAGCTCACCTGGTGACCTTGGGAAAACTGCCTCTGGAAACACCATATATTTT | once | TRBV18 | . | TRBJ1-3
CASSELGREGNQPQHF | TGTGCCAGCAGTGAACTGGGCCGGGAAGGCAATCAGCCCCAGCATTTT | . | TRBV6-1 | . | TRBJ1-5
CASSPSPDVGGANVLTF | TGTGCCAGCTCACCTTCCCCGGACGTAGGGGGGGCCAACGTCCTGACTTTC | . | TRBV18 | . | TRBJ2-6
CASSPRGDTGELFF | TGTGCCAGCTCACCTCGGGGGGACACCGGGGAGCTGTTTTTT | . | TRBV18 | TRBD2 | TRBJ2-2
CASSLDRVVSGANVLTF | TGTGCCAGCAGTTTAGACAGAGTCGTCTCTGGGGCCAACGTCCTGACTTTC | . | TRBV28 | . | TRBJ2-6
CASSNPPTLYGYTF | TGTGCCAGCAGCAACCCACCCACCCTCTATGGCTACACCTTC | . | TRBV21-1 | . | TRBJ1-2
CAAGVLSGNTIYF | TGTGCCGCGGGGGTTCTCTCTGGAAACACCATATATTTT | . | TRBV6-6 | . | TRBJ1-3
CASSTSGLAGVVDTQYF | TGTGCCAGCAGTACCTCGGGACTAGCGGGAGTGGTAGATACGCAGTATTTT | . | TRBV28 | TRBD2 | TRBJ2-3
CASSDGAADTQYF | TGTGCCAGCAGTGACGGGGCCGCAGATACGCAGTATTTT | once | TRBV6-1 | . | TRBJ2-3
CASSYRGQFSYGYTF | TGTGCCAGCAGTTACCGAGGACAGTTTTCCTATGGCTACACCTTC | . | TRBV6-5 | . | TRBJ1-2
CASSSSNPGRHSGNTIYF | TGTGCCAGCAGTTCCTCAAACCCGGGACGGCACTCTGGAAACACCATATATTTT | . | TRBV27 | . | TRBJ1-3
CASSLSIGGTKNIQYF | TGTGCCAGCAGTTTGTCCATCGGCGGGACCAAAAACATTCAGTACTTC | . | TRBV28 | . | TRBJ2-4
CASSPGQIYEQYF | TGTGCCAGCAGCCCCGGACAGATCTACGAGCAGTACTTC | . | TRBV5-4 | . | TRBJ2-7
CASSLNPSGSGDTQYF | TGTGCCAGCAGCTTGAATCCTAGCGGGAGTGGAGATACGCAGTATTTT | few | TRBV5-6 | TRBD2 | TRBJ2-3
CASSPPSPGGYTF | TGTGCCAGCTCACCCCCCAGTCCAGGGGGCTACACCTTC | . | TRBV18 | . | TRBJ1-2